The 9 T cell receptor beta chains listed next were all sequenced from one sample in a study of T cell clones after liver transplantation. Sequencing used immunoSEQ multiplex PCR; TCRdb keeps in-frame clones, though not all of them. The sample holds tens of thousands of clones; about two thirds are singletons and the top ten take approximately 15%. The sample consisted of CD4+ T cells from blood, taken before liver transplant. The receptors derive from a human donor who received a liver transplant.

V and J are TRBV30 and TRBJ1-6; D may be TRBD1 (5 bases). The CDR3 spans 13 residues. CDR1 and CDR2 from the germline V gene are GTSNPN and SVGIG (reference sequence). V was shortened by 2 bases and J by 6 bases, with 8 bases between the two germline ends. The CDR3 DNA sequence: TGTGCCTGGAGTCTGGGGGGTAATTCACCCCTCCACTTT. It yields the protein CAWSLGGNSPLHF.

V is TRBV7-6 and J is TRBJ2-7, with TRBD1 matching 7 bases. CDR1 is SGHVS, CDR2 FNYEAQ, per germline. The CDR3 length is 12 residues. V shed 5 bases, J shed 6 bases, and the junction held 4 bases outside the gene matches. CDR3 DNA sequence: TGTGCCAGCAGCCCGGACAGGACCGAGCAGTACTTC. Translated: CASSPDRTEQYF. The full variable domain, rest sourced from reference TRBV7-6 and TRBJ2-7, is GAGVSQSPRYKVTKRGQDVALRCDPISGHVSLYWYRQALGQGPEFLTYFNYEAQQDKSGLPNDRFSAERPEGSISTLTIQRTEQRDSAMYRCASSPDRTEQYFGPGTRLTVT.

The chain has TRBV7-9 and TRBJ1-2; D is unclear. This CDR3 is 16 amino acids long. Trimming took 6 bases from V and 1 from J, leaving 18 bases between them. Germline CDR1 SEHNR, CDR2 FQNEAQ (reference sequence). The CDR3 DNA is TGTGCCAGCAGGTCCCGACCGGGGATTCTTAACTATGGCTACACCTTC. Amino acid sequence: CASRSRPGILNYGYTF.

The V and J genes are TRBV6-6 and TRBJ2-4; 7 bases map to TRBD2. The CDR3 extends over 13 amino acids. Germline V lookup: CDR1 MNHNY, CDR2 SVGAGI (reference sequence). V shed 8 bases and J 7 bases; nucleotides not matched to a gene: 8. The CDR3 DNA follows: TGTGCCAGCGAGGGGAGGGGTATCAACATTCAGTACTTC. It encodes CASEGRGINIQYF.

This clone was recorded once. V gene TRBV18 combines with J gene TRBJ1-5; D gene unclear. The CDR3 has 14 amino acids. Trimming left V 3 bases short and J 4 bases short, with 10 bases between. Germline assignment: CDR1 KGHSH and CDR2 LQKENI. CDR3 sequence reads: CASSPEGGNQPQHF. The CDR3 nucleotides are TGTGCCAGCTCACCGGAGGGAGGGAATCAGCCCCAGCATTTT.

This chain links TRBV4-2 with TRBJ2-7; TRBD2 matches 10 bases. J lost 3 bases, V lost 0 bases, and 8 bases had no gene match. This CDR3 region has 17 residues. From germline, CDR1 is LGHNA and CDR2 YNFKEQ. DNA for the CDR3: TGTGCCAGCAGCCAAGATTTGGTAGCTAGCGGGGGCTACGAGCAGTACTTC. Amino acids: CASSQDLVASGGYEQYF.

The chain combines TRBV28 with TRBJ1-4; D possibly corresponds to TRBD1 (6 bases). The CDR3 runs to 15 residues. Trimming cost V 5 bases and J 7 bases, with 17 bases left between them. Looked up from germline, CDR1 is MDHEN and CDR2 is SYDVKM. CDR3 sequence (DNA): TGTGCCAGCAGTCCCCTAGGGAGGGGGGTTGAAAAACTGTTTTTT. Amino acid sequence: CASSPLGRGVEKLFF.

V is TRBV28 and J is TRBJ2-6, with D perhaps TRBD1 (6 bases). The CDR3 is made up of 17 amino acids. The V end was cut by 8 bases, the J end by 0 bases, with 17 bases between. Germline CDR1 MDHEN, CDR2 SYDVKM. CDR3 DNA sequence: TGTGCCAGCCGCGGACAGACAGGTTACTCTGGGGCCAACGTCCTGACTTTC. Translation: CASRGQTGYSGANVLTF.

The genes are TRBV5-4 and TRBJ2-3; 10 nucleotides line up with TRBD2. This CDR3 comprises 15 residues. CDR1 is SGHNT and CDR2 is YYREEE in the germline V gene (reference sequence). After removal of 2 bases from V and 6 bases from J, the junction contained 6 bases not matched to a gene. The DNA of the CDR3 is TGTGCCAGCAGCTTTCCTAGCGGGGGTGCCGATACGCAGTATTTT. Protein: CASSFPSGGADTQYF.